This note documents a single T cell receptor beta chain sequence. Its antigen is not identified. This sample is part of a study of vaccination and CD4 T cells after COVID-19. On the study more broadly: The interval from dose two to post-vaccine sampling had a median of about 72 days, and it ranged from 14 to 241.

Treatment: approximately 11-day PBMC culture with coronavirus spike peptide pools or control peptides (ViraFEST assay). Cultured CD4+ T-cell DNA underwent Oncomine TCR Beta short-read sequencing. Genomic DNA was drawn out of CD4+ T cells grown in culture. Each CDR3 protein gets one entry after TCRdb re-called the PCR reads with MiXCR. This table holds about 18,000 distinct CDR3 sequences, more than 50% found once. Sample: CD4+ T cells from blood, cultured in vitro, taken before SARS-CoV-2 vaccination. The TCR sequence derives from a human donor who had recovered from COVID-19.

The DNA of the CDR3 is TGTGCCAGCAGCTTAGACACCGTCACAGATACGCAGTATTTT. Encoded protein: CASSLDTVTDTQYF. V gene TRBV7-2 combines with J gene TRBJ2-3; D unclear. There are 14 residues in the CDR3. V was shortened by 1 base and J by 2 bases, with 7 bases between the two germline ends. Germline values: CDR1 SGHTA, CDR2 FQGNSA. Drawing the rest from reference TRBV7-2 and TRBJ2-3, the complete variable domain is GAGVSQSPSNKVTEKGKDVELRCDPISGHTALYWYRQSLGQGLEFLIYFQGNSAPDKSGLPSDRFSAERTGGSVSTLTIQRTQQEDSAVYLCASSLDTVTDTQYFGPGTRLTVL.